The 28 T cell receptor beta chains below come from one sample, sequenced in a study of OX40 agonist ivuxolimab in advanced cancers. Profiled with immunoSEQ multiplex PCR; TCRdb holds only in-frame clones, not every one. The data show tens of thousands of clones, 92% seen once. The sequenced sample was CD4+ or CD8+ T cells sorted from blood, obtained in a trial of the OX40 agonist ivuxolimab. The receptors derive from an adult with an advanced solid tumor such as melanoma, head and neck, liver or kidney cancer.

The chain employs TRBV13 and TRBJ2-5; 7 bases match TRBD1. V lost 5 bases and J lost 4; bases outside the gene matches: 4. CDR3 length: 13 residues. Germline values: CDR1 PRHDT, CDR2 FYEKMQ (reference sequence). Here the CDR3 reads CASSAYRGETQYF. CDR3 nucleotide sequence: TGTGCCAGCAGCGCCTACAGGGGAGAGACCCAGTACTTC. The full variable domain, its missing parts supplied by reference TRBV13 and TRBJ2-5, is AAGVIQSPRHLIKEKRETATLKCYPIPRHDTVYWYQQGPGQDPQFLISFYEKMQSDKGSIPDRFSAQQFSDYHSELNMSSLELGDSALYFCASSAYRGETQYFGPGTRLLVL.

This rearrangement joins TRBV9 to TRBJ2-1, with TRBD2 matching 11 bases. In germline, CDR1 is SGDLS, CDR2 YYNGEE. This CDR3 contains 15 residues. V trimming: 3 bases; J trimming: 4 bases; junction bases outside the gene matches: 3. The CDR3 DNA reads TGTGCCAGCAGCGGGACTAGCGGGCCTTACAATGAGCAGTTCTTC. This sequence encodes CASSGTSGPYNEQFF.

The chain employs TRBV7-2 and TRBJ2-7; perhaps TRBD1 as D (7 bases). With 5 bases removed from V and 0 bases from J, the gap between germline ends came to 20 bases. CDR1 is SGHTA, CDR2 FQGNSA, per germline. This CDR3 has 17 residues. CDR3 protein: CASSPGGNWRFSYEQYF. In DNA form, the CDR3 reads TGTGCCAGCAGCCCAGGGGGGAACTGGCGGTTCTCCTACGAGCAGTACTTC.

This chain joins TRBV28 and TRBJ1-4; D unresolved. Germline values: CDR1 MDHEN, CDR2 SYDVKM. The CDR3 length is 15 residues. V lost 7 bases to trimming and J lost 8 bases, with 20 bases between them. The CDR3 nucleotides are TGTGCCAGCACCCCATTTCAGACGCGGAGGGAAAAACTGTTTTTT. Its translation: CASTPFQTRREKLFF.

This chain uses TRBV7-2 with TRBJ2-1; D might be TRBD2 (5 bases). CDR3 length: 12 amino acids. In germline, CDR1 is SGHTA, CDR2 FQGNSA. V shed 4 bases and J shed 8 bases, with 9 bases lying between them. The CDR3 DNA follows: TGTGCCAGCAGCTCCCTAGCCTATGAGCAGTTCTTC. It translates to CASSSLAYEQFF.

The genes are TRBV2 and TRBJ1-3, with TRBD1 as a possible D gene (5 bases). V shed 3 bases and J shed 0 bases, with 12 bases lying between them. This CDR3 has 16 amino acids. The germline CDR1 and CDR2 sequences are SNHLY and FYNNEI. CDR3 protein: CASSDRGRRSGNTIYF. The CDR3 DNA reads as TGTGCCAGCAGTGACCGGGGACGGCGCTCTGGAAACACCATATATTTT.

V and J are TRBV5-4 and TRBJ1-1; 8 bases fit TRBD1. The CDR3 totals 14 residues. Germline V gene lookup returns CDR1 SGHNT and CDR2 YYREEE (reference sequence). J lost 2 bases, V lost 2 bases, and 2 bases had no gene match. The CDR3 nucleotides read TGTGCCAGCAGCTTTGACAGGGGAAACACTGAAGCTTTCTTT. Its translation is CASSFDRGNTEAFF.

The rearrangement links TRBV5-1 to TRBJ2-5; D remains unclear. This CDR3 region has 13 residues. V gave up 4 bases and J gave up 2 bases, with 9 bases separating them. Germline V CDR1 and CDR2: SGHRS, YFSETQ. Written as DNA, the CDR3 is TGCGCCAGCAGCCCCGCCGGTCAAGAGACCCAGTACTTC. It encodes CASSPAGQETQYF.

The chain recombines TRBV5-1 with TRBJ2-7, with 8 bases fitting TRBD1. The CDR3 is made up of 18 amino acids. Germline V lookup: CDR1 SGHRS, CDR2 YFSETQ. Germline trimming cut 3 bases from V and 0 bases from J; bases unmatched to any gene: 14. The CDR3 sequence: CASSSRAGGEKPSYEQYF. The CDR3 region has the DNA TGCGCCAGCAGCTCACGGGCAGGGGGCGAGAAGCCCTCCTACGAGCAGTACTTC.

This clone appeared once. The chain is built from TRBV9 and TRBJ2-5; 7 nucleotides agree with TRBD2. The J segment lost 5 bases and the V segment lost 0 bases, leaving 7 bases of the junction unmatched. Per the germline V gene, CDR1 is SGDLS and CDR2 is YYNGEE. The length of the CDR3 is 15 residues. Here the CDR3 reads CASSVGGGVHETQYF. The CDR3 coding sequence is TGTGCCAGCAGCGTAGGTGGGGGGGTTCATGAGACCCAGTACTTC.

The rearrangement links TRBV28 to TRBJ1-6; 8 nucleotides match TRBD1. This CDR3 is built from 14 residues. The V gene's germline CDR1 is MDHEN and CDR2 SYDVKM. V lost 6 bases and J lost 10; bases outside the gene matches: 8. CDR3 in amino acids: CASSPGTGRSPLHF. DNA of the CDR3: TGTGCCAGCAGCCCCGGGACAGGAAGATCACCCCTCCACTTT.

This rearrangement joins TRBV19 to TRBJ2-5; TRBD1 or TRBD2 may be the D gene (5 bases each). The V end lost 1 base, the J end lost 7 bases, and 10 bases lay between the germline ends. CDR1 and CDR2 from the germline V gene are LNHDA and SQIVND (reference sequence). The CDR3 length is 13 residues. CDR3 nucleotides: TGTGCCAGTAGTATAGTGAGGGACGGGACCCAGTACTTC. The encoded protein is CASSIVRDGTQYF.

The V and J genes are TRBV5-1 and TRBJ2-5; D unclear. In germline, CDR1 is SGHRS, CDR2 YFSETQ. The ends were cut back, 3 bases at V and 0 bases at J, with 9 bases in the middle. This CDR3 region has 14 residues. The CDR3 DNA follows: TGCGCCAGCAGCTCGGTTAGCTACCAAGAGACCCAGTACTTC. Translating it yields CASSSVSYQETQYF.

The CDR3 loop reads CASTSRQGSGSYEQYF. CDR3 bases: TGTGCCAGCACCTCCAGGCAGGGAAGCGGGTCCTACGAGCAGTACTTC. This sequence joins TRBV28 and TRBJ2-7; D is perhaps TRBD2 (6 bases). The V gene's germline CDR1 is MDHEN and CDR2 SYDVKM. Trimming shortened V by 7 bases and J by 1 base, and 20 bases separated the two germline ends. CDR3 length: 16 amino acids. Based on the CDR3 plus reference TRBV28 and TRBJ2-7, the full variable domain is DVKVTQSSRYLVKRTGEKVFLECVQDMDHENMFWYRQDPGLGLRLIYFSYDVKMKEKGDIPEGYSVSREKKERFSLILESASTNQTSMYLCASTSRQGSGSYEQYFGPGTRLTVT.

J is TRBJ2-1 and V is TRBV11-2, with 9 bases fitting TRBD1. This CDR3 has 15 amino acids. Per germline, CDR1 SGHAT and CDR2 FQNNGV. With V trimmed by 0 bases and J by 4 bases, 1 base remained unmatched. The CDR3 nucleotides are TGTGCCAGCAGCTTAGATGGGACAGGGTACAATGAGCAGTTCTTC. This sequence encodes CASSLDGTGYNEQFF.

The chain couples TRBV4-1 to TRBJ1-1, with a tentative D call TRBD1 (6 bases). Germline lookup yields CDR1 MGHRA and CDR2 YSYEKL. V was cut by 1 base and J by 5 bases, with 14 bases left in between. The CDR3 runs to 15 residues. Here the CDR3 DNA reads TGCGCCAGCAGCCAAGCTGACAGGACTTCAACTGAAGCTTTCTTT. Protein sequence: CASSQADRTSTEAFF.

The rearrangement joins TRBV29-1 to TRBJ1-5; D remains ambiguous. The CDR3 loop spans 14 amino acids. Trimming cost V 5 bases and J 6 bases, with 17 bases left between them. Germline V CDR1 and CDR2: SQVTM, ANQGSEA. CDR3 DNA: TGCAGCGTTTCCCTTACGGTTGGAGGTCAGCCCCAGCATTTT. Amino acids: CSVSLTVGGQPQHF.

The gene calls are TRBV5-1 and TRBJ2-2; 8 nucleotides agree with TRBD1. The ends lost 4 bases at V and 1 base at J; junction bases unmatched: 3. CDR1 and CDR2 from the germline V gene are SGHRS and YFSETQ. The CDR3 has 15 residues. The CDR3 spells CASSDRGENTGELFF. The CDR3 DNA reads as TGCGCCAGCAGCGACAGGGGCGAGAACACCGGGGAGCTGTTTTTT.

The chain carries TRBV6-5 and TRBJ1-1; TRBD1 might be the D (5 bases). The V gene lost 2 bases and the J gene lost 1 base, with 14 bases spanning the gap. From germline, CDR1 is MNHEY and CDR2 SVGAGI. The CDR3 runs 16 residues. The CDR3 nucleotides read TGTGCCAGCAGTTACGGAGGGGCCCAGGGGAACACTGAAGCTTTCTTT. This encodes CASSYGGAQGNTEAFF.

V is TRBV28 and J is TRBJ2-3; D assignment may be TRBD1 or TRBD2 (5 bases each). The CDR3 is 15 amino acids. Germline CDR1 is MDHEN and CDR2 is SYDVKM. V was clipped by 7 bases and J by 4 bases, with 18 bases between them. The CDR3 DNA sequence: TGTGCCAGCACCCAATGGGCAGGGCGGGCAGATACGCAGTATTTT. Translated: CASTQWAGRADTQYF. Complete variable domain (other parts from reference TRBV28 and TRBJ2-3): DVKVTQSSRYLVKRTGEKVFLECVQDMDHENMFWYRQDPGLGLRLIYFSYDVKMKEKGDIPEGYSVSREKKERFSLILESASTNQTSMYLCASTQWAGRADTQYFGPGTRLTVL.

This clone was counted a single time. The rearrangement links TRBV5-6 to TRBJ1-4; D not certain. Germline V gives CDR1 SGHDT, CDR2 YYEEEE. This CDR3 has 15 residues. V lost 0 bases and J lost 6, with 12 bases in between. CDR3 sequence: CASSLASDYDEKLFF. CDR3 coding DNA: TGTGCCAGCAGCTTGGCCTCGGATTACGATGAAAAACTGTTTTTT.

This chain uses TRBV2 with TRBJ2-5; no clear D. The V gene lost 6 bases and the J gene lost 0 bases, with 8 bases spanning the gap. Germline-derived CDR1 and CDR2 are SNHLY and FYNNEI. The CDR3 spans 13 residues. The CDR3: CASSLEYQETQYF. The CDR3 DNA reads TGTGCCAGCAGCCTGGAATACCAAGAGACCCAGTACTTC.

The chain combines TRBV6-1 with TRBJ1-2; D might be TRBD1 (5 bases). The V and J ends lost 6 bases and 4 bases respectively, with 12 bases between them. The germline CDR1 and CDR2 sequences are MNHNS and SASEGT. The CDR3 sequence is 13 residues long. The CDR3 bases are TGTGCCAGCAGGGCGGTTACAGGCTATGGCTACACCTTC. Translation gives CASRAVTGYGYTF.

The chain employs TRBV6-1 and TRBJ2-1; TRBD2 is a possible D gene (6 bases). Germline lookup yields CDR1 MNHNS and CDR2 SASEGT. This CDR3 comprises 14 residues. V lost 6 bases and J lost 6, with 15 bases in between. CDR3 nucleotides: TGTGCCAGCAGCCTACGGCGGGGACCCAATGAGCAGTTCTTC. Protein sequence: CASSLRRGPNEQFF.

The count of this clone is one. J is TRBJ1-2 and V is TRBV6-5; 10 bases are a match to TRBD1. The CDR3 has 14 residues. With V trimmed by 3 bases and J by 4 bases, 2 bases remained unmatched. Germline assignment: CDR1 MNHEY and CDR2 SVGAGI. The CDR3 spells CASSYRTGGYGYTF. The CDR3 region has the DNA TGTGCCAGCAGTTATAGGACAGGGGGCTATGGCTACACCTTC.

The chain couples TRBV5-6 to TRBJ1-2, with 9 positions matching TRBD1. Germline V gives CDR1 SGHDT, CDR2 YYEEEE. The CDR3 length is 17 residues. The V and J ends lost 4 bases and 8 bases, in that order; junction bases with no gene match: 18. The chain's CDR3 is CASSQTGGQGILYGYTF. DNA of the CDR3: TGTGCCAGCAGCCAAACCGGGGGACAGGGTATATTGTACGGCTACACCTTC. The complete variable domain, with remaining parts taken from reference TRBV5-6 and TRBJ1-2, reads DAGVTQSPTHLIKTRGQQVTLRCSPKSGHDTVSWYQQALGQGPQFIFQYYEEEERQRGNFPDRFSGHQFPNYSSELNVNALLLGDSALYLCASSQTGGQGILYGYTFGSGTRLTVV.

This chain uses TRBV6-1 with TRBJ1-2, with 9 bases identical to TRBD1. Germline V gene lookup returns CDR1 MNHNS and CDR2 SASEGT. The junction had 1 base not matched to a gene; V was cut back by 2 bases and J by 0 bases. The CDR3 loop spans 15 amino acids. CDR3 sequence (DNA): TGTGCCAGCAGTGAATGGGACAGGGCTAACTATGGCTACACCTTC. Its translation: CASSEWDRANYGYTF.

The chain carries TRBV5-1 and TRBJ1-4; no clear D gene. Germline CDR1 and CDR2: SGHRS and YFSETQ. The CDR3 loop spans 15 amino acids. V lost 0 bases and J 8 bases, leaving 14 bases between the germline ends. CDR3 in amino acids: CASSLDSGRWEKLFF. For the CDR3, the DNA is TGCGCCAGCAGCTTGGATTCGGGCCGTTGGGAAAAACTGTTTTTT.